This is a list of T cell receptor beta chains from one sample in a study of T cells after posttransplantation cyclophosphamide. The repertoire was sequenced with immunoSEQ multiplex PCR; TCRdb's copy has only in-frame clones and lacks some. The table records about 32,000 clones, about 90% of them present only once. Sequenced input: PBMCs. The receptors shown here come from a middle-aged woman with a blood cancer, CMV-positive, and with a related stem cell donor. CDR3s include the opening cysteine and the closing phenylalanine or tryptophan. The D gene is left open where the match is weak. The size entry is marked missing in some rows and otherwise reads once, few, many or a size class.

v_call	j_call	clone_size	d_call	cdr3_nt	cdr3_aa
TRBV19	TRBJ2-5	NA	TRBD1	TGTGCCAGTAGTATATACGGGGACAGACAAGAGACCCAGTACTTC	CASSIYGDRQETQYF
TRBV5-6	TRBJ1-6	NA	NA	TGTGCCAGCAGCTTGAAGCGAGATTCACCCCTCCACTTT	CASSLKRDSPLHF
TRBV6-4	TRBJ2-3	NA	TRBD2	TGTGCCAGCAGTGTGGGACTAGCGGGGGGCACAGATACGCAGTATTTT	CASSVGLAGGTDTQYF
TRBV6-6	TRBJ1-2	NA	NA	TGTGCCAGCAGTTCCACGACAAGGAACTATGGCTACACCTTC	CASSSTTRNYGYTF
TRBV11-2	TRBJ2-2	few	TRBD1	TGTGCCAGCAACAATTACAGGGGCACCGGGGAGCTGTTTTTT	CASNNYRGTGELFF
TRBV2	TRBJ1-2	NA	NA	TGTGCCAGCAGTAAAGGACAGAGAAATAACTATGGCTACACCTTC	CASSKGQRNNYGYTF
TRBV9	TRBJ2-7	NA	TRBD2	TGTGCCAGCAGCGTAGGATCTAGCGGGGGGTTTACTTCCTACGAGCAGTACTTC	CASSVGSSGGFTSYEQYF
TRBV5-1	TRBJ2-7	NA	NA	TGCGCCAGCAGCTTGGTAGGCCAGGGAGGCAACGAGCAGTACTTC	CASSLVGQGGNEQYF
TRBV6-5	TRBJ1-5	NA	TRBD1	TGTGCCAGCAAACGGACAGGGGACCAGCCCCAGCATTTT	CASKRTGDQPQHF
TRBV7-6	TRBJ2-2	NA	NA	TGTGCCAGCAGCTCCCTGGGGGGGGCTCCCGGGGAGCTGTTTTTT	CASSSLGGAPGELFF
TRBV18	TRBJ2-2	NA	TRBD2	TGTGCCAGCTCACAGCTAGCGGGGAATACCGGGGAGCTGTTTTTT	CASSQLAGNTGELFF
TRBV6-1	TRBJ2-7	once	NA	TGTGCCACCAACAGGGCCTACGAGCAGTACTTC	CATNRAYEQYF
TRBV25-1	TRBJ1-2	NA	NA	TGTGCCAGCAGAAACGGGGGGTTCGGATTCTATGGCTACACCTTC	CASRNGGFGFYGYTF
TRBV6-1	TRBJ1-5	NA	NA	TGTGCCAGCAGTGAAACAGTGGATCAGCCCCAGCATTTT	CASSETVDQPQHF
TRBV2	TRBJ2-7	NA	TRBD2	TGTGCCAGCAGAGTAACTAGCGGTGACACCTACGAGCAGTACTTC	CASRVTSGDTYEQYF
TRBV4-2	TRBJ2-6	NA	TRBD1	TGTGCCAGCAGCCCGGGACAGGGGGCCGGGGCCAACGTCCTGACTTTC	CASSPGQGAGANVLTF
TRBV9	TRBJ2-7	once	NA	TGTGCCAGCAGCGTAGGGCAGGGGACATCCTACGAGCAGTACTTC	CASSVGQGTSYEQYF
TRBV19	TRBJ2-7	NA	TRBD1	TGTGCCAGTAGTATGGGTCGGCACAGGGGCATAGGCGGCTCCTACGAGCAGTACTTC	CASSMGRHRGIGGSYEQYF
TRBV7-9	TRBJ2-1	NA	TRBD1	TGTGCCAGCAGCCCGGGACAGGGGGCGCCCAATGAGCAGTTCTTC	CASSPGQGAPNEQFF
TRBV18	TRBJ1-1	NA	TRBD1	TGTGCCAGCTCACCACGACAGGGCTCTGAAGCTTTCTTT	CASSPRQGSEAFF
TRBV9	TRBJ2-7	NA	NA	TGTGCCAGCAGCGTAGGATCGGGAAGCTACGAGCAGTACTTC	CASSVGSGSYEQYF
TRBV5-4	TRBJ2-3	NA	TRBD1	TGTGCCAGCAGCTCCGAGACAGGGGTACCCACAGATACGCAGTATTTT	CASSSETGVPTDTQYF
TRBV6-5	TRBJ2-1	NA	NA	TGTGTCAGCAGTTTAAATAACAGGGCAGGGCAGTTCTTC	CVSSLNNRAGQFF
TRBV4-3	TRBJ2-3	NA	NA	TGCGCCAGCAGCCAAGCCGACAGGTTTACAGATACGCAGTATTTT	CASSQADRFTDTQYF
TRBV6-5	TRBJ1-2	once	TRBD1	TGTGCCAGCACCCAATCATGGGACAGCGTCTATGGCTACACCTTC	CASTQSWDSVYGYTF
TRBV7-2	TRBJ2-7	NA	NA	TGTGCCAGCAGCTTAGGAGGTGGCTACGAGCAGTACTTC	CASSLGGGYEQYF
TRBV7-2	TRBJ1-2	once	NA	TGTGCCAGCAGCTTCCCCGGCACAGGGTATGGCTACACCTTC	CASSFPGTGYGYTF
TRBV2	TRBJ1-4	NA	NA	TGTGCCAGCAAGGGAGCTAATGAAAAACTGTTTTTT	CASKGANEKLFF
TRBV29-1	TRBJ1-1	NA	NA	TGCAGCGGGCGACACCTGAACACTGAAGCTTTCTTT	CSGRHLNTEAFF
TRBV19	TRBJ1-2	NA	NA	TGTGCCAGTAGTGCCCGACTTACAGGTTCCTGGGATGGCTACACCTTC	CASSARLTGSWDGYTF
TRBV7-9	TRBJ1-1	NA	NA	TGTGCCAGCAGCTTTCGGGGGATTATGAACACTGAAGCTTTCTTT	CASSFRGIMNTEAFF
TRBV19	TRBJ1-4	NA	TRBD1	TGTGCCAGTAGTATAGGGGACAGGTTCAATGAAAAACTGTTTTTT	CASSIGDRFNEKLFF
TRBV4-1	TRBJ1-2	NA	NA	TGCGCCAGCAGCCAAGGGGCAGGGGACGGTTCTGGCTACACCTTC	CASSQGAGDGSGYTF
TRBV14	TRBJ2-5	NA	NA	TGTGCCAGCAGCCAGAGCCGAATTGAAGAGACCCAGTACTTC	CASSQSRIEETQYF
TRBV9	TRBJ2-5	NA	NA	TGTGCCAGCAGCGTGGGCCGGGACTGGGGACGCCAAGAGACCCAGTACTTC	CASSVGRDWGRQETQYF
TRBV19	TRBJ2-7	NA	NA	TGTGCCACCCGCGAGACCGGGACGGGACACTACGAGCAGTACTTC	CATRETGTGHYEQYF
TRBV7-8	TRBJ1-1	NA	TRBD1	TGTGCCAGCAGCTTGGCTGGCAGGGGGCTAGGGAACACTGAAGCTTTCTTT	CASSLAGRGLGNTEAFF
TRBV7-2	TRBJ2-7	NA	NA	TGTGCCAGCAGCTTATTAGACGAGCAGTACTTC	CASSLLDEQYF
TRBV9	TRBJ1-1	NA	TRBD1	TGTGCCAGCAGCCTACGGACAGGGAGCACTGAAGCTTTCTTT	CASSLRTGSTEAFF
TRBV5-4	TRBJ2-4	NA	TRBD1	TGTGCCAGCAGCTTAACGAACAACAGGGGTCCCAAAAACATTCAGTACTTC	CASSLTNNRGPKNIQYF
TRBV25-1	TRBJ1-2	NA	NA	TGTGCCAGCAGTGAGTCCAGGTTCTATGGCTACACCTTC	CASSESRFYGYTF
TRBV2	TRBJ1-6	NA	NA	TGTGCCAGCAGAGGGGACATCGAATCACCCCTCCACTTT	CASRGDIESPLHF
TRBV7-2	TRBJ2-3	NA	TRBD1	TGTGCCAGCAGCTTAGGGGGACAGGGCACAGATACGCAGTATTTT	CASSLGGQGTDTQYF
TRBV5-1	TRBJ2-7	NA	NA	TGCGCCAGCAGCATCCTGGGGGGCGAGCAGTACTTC	CASSILGGEQYF
TRBV18	TRBJ1-1	NA	TRBD1	TGTGCCAGCTCACTTACAGGGGACACTGAAGCTTTCTTT	CASSLTGDTEAFF
TRBV19	TRBJ1-1	NA	TRBD1	TGTGCCAGTAGCGACAGGGGGCCAGATGAAGCTTTCTTT	CASSDRGPDEAFF
TRBV5-1	TRBJ2-3	once	TRBD1	TGCGCCAGCAGCACGGGACAGGGTTCAGATACGCAGTATTTT	CASSTGQGSDTQYF
TRBV7-9	TRBJ1-4	once	NA	TGTGCCAGCAGCCAGCGGGGGTGGGACGATAATGAAAAACTGTTTTTT	CASSQRGWDDNEKLFF
TRBV19	TRBJ1-2	NA	TRBD1	TGTGCCAGTAGTATATTGGACAGGGTGTTAAACTATGGCTACACCTTC	CASSILDRVLNYGYTF
TRBV6-4	TRBJ1-4	NA	TRBD1	TGTGCCATCAACAGGGGTTATAATGAAAAACTGTTTTTT	CAINRGYNEKLFF
TRBV6-5	TRBJ1-1	NA	NA	TGTGCCAGCAGTTGGGGGCGGCTGAACACTGAAGCTTTCTTT	CASSWGRLNTEAFF
TRBV5-4	TRBJ1-1	NA	TRBD1	TGTGCCAGCAGGAACGACAGGGGGGACACTGAAGCTTTCTTT	CASRNDRGDTEAFF
TRBV11-2	TRBJ1-2	once	NA	TGTGCCAGCAGCTTAGCGGCGGGACTAGGTTATGGCTACACCTTC	CASSLAAGLGYGYTF
TRBV28	TRBJ2-7	NA	TRBD1	TGTGCCAGCAGTTTTCCGGGACAGACCTACGAGCAGTACTTC	CASSFPGQTYEQYF
TRBV29-1	TRBJ2-2	NA	NA	TGCAGCGCCTCAGGGTTGGCAAACACCGGGGAGCTGTTTTTT	CSASGLANTGELFF
TRBV5-1	TRBJ2-5	NA	NA	TGCGCCAGCAGCCCGACCGCGGGGGCAGCCGACAAGTACTTC	CASSPTAGAADKYF
TRBV2	TRBJ2-7	few	TRBD2	TGTGCCAGCAGTGAACAATCAAGCGGGGGGATCGCCTACGAGCAGTACTTC	CASSEQSSGGIAYEQYF